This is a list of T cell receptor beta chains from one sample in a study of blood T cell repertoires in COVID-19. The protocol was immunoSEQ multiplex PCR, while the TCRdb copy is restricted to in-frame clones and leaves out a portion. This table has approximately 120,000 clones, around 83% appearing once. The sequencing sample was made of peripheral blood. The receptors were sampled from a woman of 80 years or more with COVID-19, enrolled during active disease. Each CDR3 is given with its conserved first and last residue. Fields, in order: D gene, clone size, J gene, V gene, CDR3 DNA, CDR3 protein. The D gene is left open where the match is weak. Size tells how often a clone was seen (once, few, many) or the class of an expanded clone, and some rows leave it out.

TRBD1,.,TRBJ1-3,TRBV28,TGTGCCAGCAGGGAGACAGGGGCCCTCTCTGGAAACACCATATATTTT,CASRETGALSGNTIYF
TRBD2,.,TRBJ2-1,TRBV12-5,TGTGCTAGTGCTCCGGGACTAGCATATGAGCAGTTCTTC,CASAPGLAYEQFF
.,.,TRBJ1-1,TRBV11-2,TGTGCCAGCAGACCTCTCAGGGGCTCGAACACTGAAGCTTTCTTT,CASRPLRGSNTEAFF
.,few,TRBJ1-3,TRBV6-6,TGTGCCAGCAGTGCAGGGGTTTTAGAAGTCGGCACCATATATTTT,CASSAGVLEVGTIYF
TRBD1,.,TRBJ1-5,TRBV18,TGTGCCAGCTCACCCATGGGACAGCCTAATCAGCCCCAGCATTTT,CASSPMGQPNQPQHF
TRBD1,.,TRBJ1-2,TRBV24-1,TGTGCCACCAGTGATCCCCGGCCCGGGACAGGGACTTACGGCTACACCTTC,CATSDPRPGTGTYGYTF
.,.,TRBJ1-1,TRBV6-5,TGTGCCAGCACCGCAGGAGGGGGGGCGGAAGCTTTCTTT,CASTAGGGAEAFF
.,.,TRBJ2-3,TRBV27,TGTGCCAGCAGTTTCGTAACTACAGGGTTCCGCACAGATACGCAGTATTTT,CASSFVTTGFRTDTQYF
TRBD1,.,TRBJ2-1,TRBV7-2,TGTGCCAGCAGCTTGCGGGGTGCGGGACAGGGGATGAATGAGCAGTTCTTC,CASSLRGAGQGMNEQFF
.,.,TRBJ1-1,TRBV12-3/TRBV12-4,TGTGCCAGCAGCTTTACAGAAACTGAAGCTTTCTTT,CASSFTETEAFF
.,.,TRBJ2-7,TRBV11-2,TGTGCCAGCAGCTTAGCCGCCGGGTGGTTGATGTACGAGCAGTACTTC,CASSLAAGWLMYEQYF
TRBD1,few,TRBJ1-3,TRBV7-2,TGTGCCAGCAGCTTCACACCGGGACAGGGGTCCCCTGGAAACACCATATATTTT,CASSFTPGQGSPGNTIYF
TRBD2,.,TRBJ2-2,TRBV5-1,TGCGCCAGCAGCTCCCGGGAGGACACCGGGGAGCTGTTTTTT,CASSSREDTGELFF
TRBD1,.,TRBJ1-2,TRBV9,TGTGCCAGCAGCGTAGCTAACCAGCAGGGGGCGCGGGATGGCTACACCTTC,CASSVANQQGARDGYTF
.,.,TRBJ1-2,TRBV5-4,TGTGCCAGCAGCCCGGTTTCGGGAGCCAAATATGGCTACACCTTC,CASSPVSGAKYGYTF
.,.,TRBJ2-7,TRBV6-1,TGTGCCAGCAGTGAAGAACTAGCAGATTTTATTAAGCAGTACTTC,CASSEELADFIKQYF
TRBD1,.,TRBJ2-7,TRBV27,TGTGCCAGCAGTTTTTCCGGGACAGGACCCTACGAGCAGTACTTC,CASSFSGTGPYEQYF
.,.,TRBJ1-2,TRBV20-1,TGCAGTGCTAGTCCCTTAGACAGCTACTATGGCTACACCTTC,CSASPLDSYYGYTF
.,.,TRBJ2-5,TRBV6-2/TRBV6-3,TGTGCCAGCAGTTACTTGCGAACCCAGTACTTC,CASSYLRTQYF
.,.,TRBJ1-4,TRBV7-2,TGTGCCAGCAGCCTCCTCGGTGAGGGGGGGAATGAAAAACTGTTTTTT,CASSLLGEGGNEKLFF
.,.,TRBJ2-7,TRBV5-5,TGTGCCAGCAGCTTGGGGGCCGGCTACGAGCAGTACTTC,CASSLGAGYEQYF
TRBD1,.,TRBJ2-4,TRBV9,TGTGCCAGCAGCGCTGGACAGGGCCAAAACATTCAGTACTTC,CASSAGQGQNIQYF
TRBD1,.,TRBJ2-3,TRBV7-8,TGTGCCAGCAGCCCGATCAGGGGGTTACTCACAGATACGCAGTATTTT,CASSPIRGLLTDTQYF
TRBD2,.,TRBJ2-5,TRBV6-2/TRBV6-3,TGTGCCAGCAGCCCAGGTAGCGGGAGCGTAGAGACCCAGTACTTC,CASSPGSGSVETQYF
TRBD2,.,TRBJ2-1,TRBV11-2,TGTGCCAGCAGCCGATACTCGGGGGGGGCTTACAATGAGCAGTTCTTC,CASSRYSGGAYNEQFF
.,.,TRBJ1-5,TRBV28,TGTGCCAGCAGGGCAAATAGCAATCAGCCCCAGCATTTT,CASRANSNQPQHF
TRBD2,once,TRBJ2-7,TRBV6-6,TGTGCCAGCAGTTATGAGCGGGGAGGCTACGAGCAGTACTTC,CASSYERGGYEQYF